The sequence of this T cell receptor (beta chain) was determined in a study of T-cell reconstitution after alpha-beta-depleted transplantation in children. Whole-study findings and limits: T-cell counts and diversity were attributed mostly to newly produced T cells one year after transplant. Expanded graft clones, several hundred of them, were reportedly the source of alpha-beta T cells about two months after transplant.

Preparation of the TCRbeta library used unique molecular identifiers. TCRdb re-derived calls from the PCR reads in MiXCR, one entry per CDR3 protein. The repertoire holds about a million distinct CDR3 sequences, with around 30% as singletons. V lost 1 base to trimming and J lost 4 bases, with 12 bases between them. CDR1 is SGHRS, CDR2 YFSETQ, per germline. The length of the CDR3 is 14 residues. This clonotype has at least ten counts. Antigen: not known. The J gene is TRBJ2-7, the V gene TRBV5-1, with D possibly matching TRBD2 (5 bases). The sample here was PBMCs, mostly from graft donor cells, taken 360 days after TCRalphabeta/CD19-depleted stem cell transplant. The sequence was obtained from a boy younger than two who had a stem cell transplant for SCID, so the T cells may come from the graft donor. The CDR3 here is CASSLSSGPYEQYF. Written as DNA, the CDR3 is TGCGCCAGCAGCTTGAGCAGCGGCCCATACGAGCAGTACTTC.